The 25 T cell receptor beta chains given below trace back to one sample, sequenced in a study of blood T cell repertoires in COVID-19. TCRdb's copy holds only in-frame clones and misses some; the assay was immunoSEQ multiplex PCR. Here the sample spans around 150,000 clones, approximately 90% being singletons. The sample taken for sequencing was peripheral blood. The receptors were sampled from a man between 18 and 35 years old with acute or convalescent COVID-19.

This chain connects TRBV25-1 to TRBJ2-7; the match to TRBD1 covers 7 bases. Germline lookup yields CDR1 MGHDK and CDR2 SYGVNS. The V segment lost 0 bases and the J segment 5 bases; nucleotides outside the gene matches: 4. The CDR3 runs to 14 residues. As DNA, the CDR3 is TGTGCCAGCAGTGAATATTTAGGGGGCCACGAGCAGTACTTC. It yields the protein CASSEYLGGHEQYF.

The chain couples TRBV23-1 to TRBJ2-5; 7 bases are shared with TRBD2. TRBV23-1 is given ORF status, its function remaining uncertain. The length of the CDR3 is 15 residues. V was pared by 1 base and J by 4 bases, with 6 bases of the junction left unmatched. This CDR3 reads CASSQFLREGETQYF. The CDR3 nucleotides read TGCGCCAGCAGTCAATTTCTCAGGGAGGGAGAGACCCAGTACTTC.

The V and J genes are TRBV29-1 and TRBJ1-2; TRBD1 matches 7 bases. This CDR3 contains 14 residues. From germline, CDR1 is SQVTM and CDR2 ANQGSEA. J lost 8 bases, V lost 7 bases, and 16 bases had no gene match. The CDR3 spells CSAGATGKTGGYTF. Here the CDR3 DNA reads TGCAGCGCAGGAGCGACAGGGAAAACGGGGGGCTACACCTTC.

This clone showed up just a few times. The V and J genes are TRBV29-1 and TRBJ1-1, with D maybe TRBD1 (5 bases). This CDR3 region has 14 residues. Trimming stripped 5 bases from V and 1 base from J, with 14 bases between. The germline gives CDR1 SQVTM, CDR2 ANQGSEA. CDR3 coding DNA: TGCAGCGTTACCCCCGGTAGGGGGAACACTGAAGCTTTCTTT. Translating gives CSVTPGRGNTEAFF.

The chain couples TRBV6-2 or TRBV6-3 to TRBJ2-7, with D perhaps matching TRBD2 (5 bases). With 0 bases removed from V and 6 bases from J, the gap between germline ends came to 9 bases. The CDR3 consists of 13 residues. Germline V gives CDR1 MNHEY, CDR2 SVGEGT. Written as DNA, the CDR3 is TGTGCCAGCAGTTACTCCCGGGAATCCGAGCAGTACTTC. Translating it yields CASSYSRESEQYF.

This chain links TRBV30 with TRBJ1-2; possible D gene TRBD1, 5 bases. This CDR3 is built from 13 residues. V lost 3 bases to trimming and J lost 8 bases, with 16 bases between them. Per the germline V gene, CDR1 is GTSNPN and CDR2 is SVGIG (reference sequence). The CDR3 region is CAWSPTVRGGYTF. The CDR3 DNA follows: TGTGCCTGGAGCCCGACGGTACGGGGGGGCTACACCTTC.

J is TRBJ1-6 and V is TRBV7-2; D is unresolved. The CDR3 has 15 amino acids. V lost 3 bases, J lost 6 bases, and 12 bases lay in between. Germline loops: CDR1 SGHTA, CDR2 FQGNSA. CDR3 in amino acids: CASSLRRETNSPLHF. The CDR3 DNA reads TGTGCCAGCAGCTTGCGCCGGGAAACTAATTCACCCCTCCACTTT.

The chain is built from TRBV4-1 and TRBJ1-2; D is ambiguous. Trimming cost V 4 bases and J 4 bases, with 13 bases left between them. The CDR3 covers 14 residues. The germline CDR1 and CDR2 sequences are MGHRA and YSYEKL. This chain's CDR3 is CASSRETGFYGYTF. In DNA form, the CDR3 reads TGCGCCAGCAGCCGAGAGACGGGGTTCTATGGCTACACCTTC.

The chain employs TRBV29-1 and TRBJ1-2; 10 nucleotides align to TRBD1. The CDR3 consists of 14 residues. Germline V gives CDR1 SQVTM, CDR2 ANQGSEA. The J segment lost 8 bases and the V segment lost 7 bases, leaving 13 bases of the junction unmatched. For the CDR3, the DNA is TGCAGCGCATTGGGCGACAGGGGGCTAGTGGGCTACACCTTC. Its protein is CSALGDRGLVGYTF.

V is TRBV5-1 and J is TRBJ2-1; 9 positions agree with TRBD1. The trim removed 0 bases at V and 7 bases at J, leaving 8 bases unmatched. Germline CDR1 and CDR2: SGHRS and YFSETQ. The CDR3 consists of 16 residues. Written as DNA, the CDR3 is TGCGCCAGCAGCTTGGACCCGACAGGGGGGAAAAATGAGCAGTTCTTC. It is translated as CASSLDPTGGKNEQFF. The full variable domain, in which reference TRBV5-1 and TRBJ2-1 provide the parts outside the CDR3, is KAGVTQTPRYLIKTRGQQVTLSCSPISGHRSVSWYQQTPGQGLQFLFEYFSETQRNKGNFPGRFSGRQFSNSRSEMNVSTLELGDSALYLCASSLDPTGGKNEQFFGPGTRLTVL.

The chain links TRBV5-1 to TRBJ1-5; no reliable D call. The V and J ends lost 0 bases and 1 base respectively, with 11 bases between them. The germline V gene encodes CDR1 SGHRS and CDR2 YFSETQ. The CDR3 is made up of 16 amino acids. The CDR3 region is CASSLAGSESNQPQHF. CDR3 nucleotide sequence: TGCGCCAGCAGCTTGGCCGGGTCTGAAAGCAATCAGCCCCAGCATTTT.

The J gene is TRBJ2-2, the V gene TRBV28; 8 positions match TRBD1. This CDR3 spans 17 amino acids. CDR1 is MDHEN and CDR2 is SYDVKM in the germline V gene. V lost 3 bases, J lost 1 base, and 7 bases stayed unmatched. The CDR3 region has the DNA TGTGCCAGCAGTTTCTCTACAGGGGGTAGGAACACCGGGGAGCTGTTTTTT. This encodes CASSFSTGGRNTGELFF. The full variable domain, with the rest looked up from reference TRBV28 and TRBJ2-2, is DVKVTQSSRYLVKRTGEKVFLECVQDMDHENMFWYRQDPGLGLRLIYFSYDVKMKEKGDIPEGYSVSREKKERFSLILESASTNQTSMYLCASSFSTGGRNTGELFFGEGSRLTVL.

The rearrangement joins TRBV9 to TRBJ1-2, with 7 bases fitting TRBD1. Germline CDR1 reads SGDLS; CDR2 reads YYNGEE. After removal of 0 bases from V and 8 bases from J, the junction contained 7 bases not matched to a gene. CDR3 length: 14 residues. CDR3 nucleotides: TGTGCCAGCAGCGTAGCACGAGACAGGGAAGGCTACACCTTC. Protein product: CASSVARDREGYTF.

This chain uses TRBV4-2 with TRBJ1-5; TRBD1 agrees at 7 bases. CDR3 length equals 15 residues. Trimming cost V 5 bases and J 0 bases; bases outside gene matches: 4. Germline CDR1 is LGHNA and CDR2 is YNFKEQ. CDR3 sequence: CASSGAGGSNQPQHF. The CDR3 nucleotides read TGTGCCAGCAGCGGGGCAGGGGGTAGCAATCAGCCCCAGCATTTT.

CDR3 nucleotide sequence: TGTGCCAGCAGTGATTGGGAGTCTTACAATGAGCAGTTCTTC. Its translation is CASSDWESYNEQFF. This sequence joins TRBV2 and TRBJ2-1; TRBD2 is a possible D gene (5 bases). This CDR3 region has 14 residues. Germline-derived CDR1 and CDR2 are SNHLY and FYNNEI. V dropped 3 bases and J dropped 4 bases, with 10 bases sitting between them.

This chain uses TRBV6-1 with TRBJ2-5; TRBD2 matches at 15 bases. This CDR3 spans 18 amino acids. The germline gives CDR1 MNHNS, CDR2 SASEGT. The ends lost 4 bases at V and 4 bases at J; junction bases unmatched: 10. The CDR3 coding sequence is TGTGCCAGCAGTGTCCAGGGCGGGACTAGCGGGGGGCGAGAGACCCAGTACTTC. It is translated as CASSVQGGTSGGRETQYF.

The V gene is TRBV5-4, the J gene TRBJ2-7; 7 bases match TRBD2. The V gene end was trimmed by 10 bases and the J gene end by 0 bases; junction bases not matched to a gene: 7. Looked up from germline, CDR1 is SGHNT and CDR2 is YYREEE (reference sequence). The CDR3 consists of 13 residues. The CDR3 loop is CACGGFHSYEQYV. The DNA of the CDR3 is TGTGCCTGCGGGGGATTCCACTCCTACGAGCAGTACGTC.

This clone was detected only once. CDR3 in amino acids: CASSPWDSAKGAGELFF. The CDR3, as DNA: TGTGCCAGCAGTCCCTGGGACAGCGCTAAAGGCGCCGGGGAGCTGTTTTTT. This rearrangement joins TRBV27 to TRBJ2-2; 7 bases are a match to TRBD1. Germline lookup yields CDR1 MNHEY and CDR2 SMNVEV (reference sequence). V lost 5 bases, J lost 6 bases, and 15 bases stayed unmatched. The length of the CDR3 is 17 residues.

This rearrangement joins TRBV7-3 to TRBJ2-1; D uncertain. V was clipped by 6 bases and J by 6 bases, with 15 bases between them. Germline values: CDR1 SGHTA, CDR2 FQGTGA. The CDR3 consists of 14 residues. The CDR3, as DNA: TGTGCCAGCAGAATGGAGCCAAGTTCCAATGAGCAGTTCTTC. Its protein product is CASRMEPSSNEQFF.

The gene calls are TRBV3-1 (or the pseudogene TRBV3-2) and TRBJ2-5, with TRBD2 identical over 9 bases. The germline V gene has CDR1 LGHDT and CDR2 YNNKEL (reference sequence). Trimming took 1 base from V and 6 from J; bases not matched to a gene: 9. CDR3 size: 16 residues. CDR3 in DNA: TGTGCCAGCAGCCAAGGTGCGGGGGGGTCTGGAAAGACCCAGTACTTC. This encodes CASSQGAGGSGKTQYF.

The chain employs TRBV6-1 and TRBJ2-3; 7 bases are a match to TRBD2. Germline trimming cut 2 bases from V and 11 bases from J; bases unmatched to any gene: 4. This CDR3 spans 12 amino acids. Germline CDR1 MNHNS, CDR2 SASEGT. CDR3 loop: CASSEPGGWQYF. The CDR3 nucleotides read TGTGCCAGCAGTGAACCGGGGGGATGGCAGTATTTT.

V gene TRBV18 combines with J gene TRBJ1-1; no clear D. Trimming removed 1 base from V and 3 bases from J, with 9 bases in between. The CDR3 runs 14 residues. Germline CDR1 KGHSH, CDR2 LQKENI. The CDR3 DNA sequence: TGTGCCAGCTCACCACTCACCCGGGACACTGAAGCTTTCTTT. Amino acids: CASSPLTRDTEAFF.

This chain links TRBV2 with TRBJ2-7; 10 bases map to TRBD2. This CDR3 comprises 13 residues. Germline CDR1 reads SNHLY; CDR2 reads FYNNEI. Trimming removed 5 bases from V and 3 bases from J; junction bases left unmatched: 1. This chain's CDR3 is CASSSSGGYEQYF. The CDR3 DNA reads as TGTGCCAGCAGTTCTAGCGGGGGCTACGAGCAGTACTTC.

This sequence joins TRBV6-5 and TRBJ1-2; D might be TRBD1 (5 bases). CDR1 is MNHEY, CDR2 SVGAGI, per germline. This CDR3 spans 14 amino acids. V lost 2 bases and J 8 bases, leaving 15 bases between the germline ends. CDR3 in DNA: TGTGCCAGCAGTTACCCCGACAGCCCCTGGGGCTACACCTTC. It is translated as CASSYPDSPWGYTF.

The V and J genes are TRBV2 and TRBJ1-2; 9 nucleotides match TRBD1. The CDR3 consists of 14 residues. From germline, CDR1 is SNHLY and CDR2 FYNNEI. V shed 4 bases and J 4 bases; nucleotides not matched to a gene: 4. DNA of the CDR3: TGTGCCAGCAGTGCCGACAGGGGGGGCTATGGCTACACCTTC. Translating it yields CASSADRGGYGYTF. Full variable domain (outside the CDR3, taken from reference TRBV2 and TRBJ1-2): EPEVTQTPSHQVTQMGQEVILRCVPISNHLYFYWYRQILGQKVEFLVSFYNNEISEKSEIFDDQFSVERPDGSNFTLKIRSTKLEDSAMYFCASSADRGGYGYTFGSGTRLTVV.